Each of the 26 T cell receptor beta chains below was sequenced from the same sample in a study of T cell responses to AZD1222 COVID-19 vaccine listed by TCRdb under 2021. The meaning of the sample's time point label: baseline before first vaccination. Library preparation used the immunoSEQ multiplex PCR assay. Imported from immuneACCESS, the table was reduced by TCRdb to in-frame sequences with V and J called. These copies leave out some clones; in studies compared against another copy, an unresolved V gene accounts for under half, and the cause of the remainder is not known. In all, the sample holds about 86,000 clones, and roughly 80% of those were seen once. Together, the top ten hold around 20% of the sample. The material sequenced was peripheral blood, taken on day 0 of AZD1222 vaccination. All receptors come from an adult in good health.

The V and J genes are TRBV12-3 or TRBV12-4 and TRBJ1-2, with D possibly matching TRBD1 (5 bases). V was cut by 5 bases and J by 5 bases, with 12 bases left in between. The CDR3 totals 13 residues. This CDR3 is CASSPPTVYGYTF. CDR3 in DNA: TGTGCCAGCAGTCCACCGACAGTTTATGGCTACACCTTC.

The V gene is TRBV9, the J gene TRBJ2-2; 7 bases are a match to TRBD1. The length of the CDR3 is 16 residues. Germline CDR1 is SGDLS and CDR2 is YYNGEE. V shed 3 bases, J shed 0 bases, and the junction held 5 bases outside the gene matches. The CDR3 DNA is TGTGCCAGCAGCGACCCAAGGGGGCCGAACACCGGGGAGCTGTTTTTT. Translated, it gives CASSDPRGPNTGELFF.

CDR3 loop: CAFDLGEAGGIEQFF. The CDR3 DNA follows: TGTGCCTTTGACTTAGGGGAAGCGGGAGGGATTGAGCAGTTCTTC. The chain couples TRBV7-9 to TRBJ2-1, with 10 bases lining up with TRBD2. CDR3 length equals 15 residues. After removal of 11 bases from V and 9 bases from J, the junction contained 16 bases not matched to a gene. The germline V gene encodes CDR1 SEHNR and CDR2 FQNEAQ (reference sequence).

About this clone: Relative to the germline gene, one junction end is altered; a read error may explain this. The chain is built from TRBV19 and TRBJ1-5, with D hard to call. The germline V gene has CDR1 LNHDA and CDR2 SQIVND (reference sequence). The CDR3 runs to 16 residues. The CDR3, as DNA: TGTGCCAGTAGTATAGATCGTCCTCCTAGCGATCAGCCCCAGCATTTT. It yields the protein CASSIDRPPSDQPQHF.

The CDR3, as DNA: TGTGCCAGCAGCTTAGCTAGCGTAGTTACGCAGTATTTT. It is translated as CASSLASVVTQYF. This chain connects TRBV11-2 to TRBJ2-3, with a weak D call TRBD2 (6 bases). The V end lost 1 base, the J end lost 8 bases, and 10 bases lay between the germline ends. There are 13 residues in the CDR3. Germline assignment: CDR1 SGHAT and CDR2 FQNNGV.

The sample holds one count of this clone. V and J are TRBV25-1 and TRBJ2-5, with D possibly being TRBD1 or TRBD2 (5 bases each). The CDR3 totals 12 residues. CDR1 is MGHDK, CDR2 SYGVNS, per germline. Trimming pared 5 bases from V and 5 bases from J, leaving 9 bases between. The CDR3: CASSPGLETQYF. In DNA, the CDR3 is TGTGCCAGCAGTCCGGGGCTCGAGACCCAGTACTTC.

Concerning this clone itself: The same CDR3 also results from other DNA sequences found in this sample. This chain joins TRBV5-1 and TRBJ2-1, with a possible D match to TRBD2 (6 bases). Germline V gene lookup returns CDR1 SGHRS and CDR2 YFSETQ. This CDR3 is built from 13 residues. V shed 6 bases and J shed 0 bases, with 7 bases lying between them. The CDR3 spells CASTRDSYNEQFF. CDR3 in DNA: TGCGCCAGCACGCGGGACTCCTACAATGAGCAGTTCTTC.

CDR3 DNA: TGTGCCAGCAGCTCACCCGGGACAGGGGGCTACGAGCAGTACTTC. Its translation: CASSSPGTGGYEQYF. J is TRBJ2-7 and V is TRBV28; 11 nucleotides agree with TRBD1. Germline V lookup: CDR1 MDHEN, CDR2 SYDVKM. The CDR3 extends over 15 amino acids. V shed 6 bases, J shed 3 bases, and the junction held 7 bases outside the gene matches.

Points on this clone: This specimen includes other DNA sequences encoding the same CDR3. The chain uses TRBV6-5 and TRBJ1-4; possible D gene TRBD1, 6 bases. Germline V gene sequence: CDR1 MNHEY, CDR2 SVGAGI. CDR3 size: 13 residues. The V gene lost 2 bases and the J gene lost 5 bases, with 6 bases spanning the gap. The CDR3 sequence is CASSYRGNEKLFF. CDR3 nucleotides: TGTGCCAGCAGTTACAGGGGGAATGAAAAACTGTTTTTT.

The J gene is TRBJ2-1, the V gene TRBV9; unclear D gene. The V gene lost 4 bases and the J gene lost 0 bases, with 8 bases spanning the gap. The CDR3 is made up of 14 amino acids. Germline CDR1 is SGDLS and CDR2 is YYNGEE. The CDR3 coding sequence is TGTGCCAGCAGCATCGTAGACTCCTACAATGAGCAGTTCTTC. Its translation: CASSIVDSYNEQFF. The variable domain in full, with the rest retrieved from reference TRBV9 and TRBJ2-1, is DSGVTQTPKHLITATGQRVTLRCSPRSGDLSVYWYQQSLDQGLQFLIQYYNGEERAKGNILERFSAQQFPDLHSELNLSSLELGDSALYFCASSIVDSYNEQFFGPGTRLTVL.

The chain recombines TRBV2 with TRBJ2-5, with TRBD2 identical over 15 bases. The V gene's germline CDR1 is SNHLY and CDR2 FYNNEI. This CDR3 has 15 amino acids. Unmatched junction bases numbered 3, after V lost 5 bases and J lost 5 bases. The CDR3 reads CASSQGLAGGETQYF. In DNA form, the CDR3 reads TGTGCCAGCAGTCAAGGACTAGCGGGAGGGGAGACCCAGTACTTC.

The chain couples TRBV7-2 to TRBJ1-4; possibly TRBD1 for D (5 bases). Germline CDR1 SGHTA, CDR2 FQGNSA. This CDR3 region has 14 residues. Trimming removed 2 bases at V and 5 bases at J, with 9 bases between. CDR3 sequence (DNA): TGTGCCAGCAGCTTACAGGGTGAGAATGAAAAACTGTTTTTT. The encoded protein is CASSLQGENEKLFF.

This chain joins TRBV24-1 and TRBJ2-3; TRBD2 matches 11 bases. V shed 3 bases and J 2 bases; nucleotides not matched to a gene: 3. Germline CDR1 KGHDR, CDR2 SFDVKD. The CDR3 contains 16 residues. CDR3 sequence: CATSDPSGRFTDTQYF. In DNA form, the CDR3 reads TGTGCCACCAGTGATCCTAGCGGGAGGTTCACAGATACGCAGTATTTT.

The chain is built from TRBV19 and TRBJ2-2, with 11 bases fitting TRBD2. The CDR3 consists of 19 residues. With 2 bases clipped from V and 0 bases from J, the junction kept 8 bases outside the gene matches. Germline V gives CDR1 LNHDA, CDR2 SQIVND (reference sequence). The CDR3 sequence is CASSINPPGLAANTGELFF. The CDR3 DNA is TGTGCCAGTAGTATAAACCCCCCGGGACTAGCGGCGAACACCGGGGAGCTGTTTTTT.

V and J are TRBV5-6 and TRBJ1-6; D gene uncertain. Germline V gene data show CDR1 as SGHDT and CDR2 as YYEEEE. The CDR3 is 15 residues long. Trimming shortened V by 6 bases and J by 7 bases, and 17 bases separated the two germline ends. CDR3 residues: CASNPRRAENSPLHF. CDR3 nucleotide sequence: TGTGCCAGCAACCCGAGAAGGGCCGAGAATTCACCCCTCCACTTT. Using reference TRBV5-6 and TRBJ1-6 for the parts outside the CDR3, the full variable domain is DAGVTQSPTHLIKTRGQQVTLRCSPKSGHDTVSWYQQALGQGPQFIFQYYEEEERQRGNFPDRFSGHQFPNYSSELNVNALLLGDSALYLCASNPRRAENSPLHFGNGTRLTVT.

This clone appeared a few times. The V and J genes are TRBV28 and TRBJ1-5; D may be TRBD1 (6 bases). Trimming cost V 2 bases and J 8 bases, with 13 bases left between them. The CDR3 runs to 14 residues. Germline V lookup: CDR1 MDHEN, CDR2 SYDVKM. The chain's CDR3 is CASSLPQGREPQHF. CDR3 nucleotides: TGTGCCAGCAGTTTACCACAGGGTAGAGAGCCCCAGCATTTT.

The chain is built from TRBV19 and TRBJ2-3; D perhaps matches TRBD1 (6 bases). This CDR3 comprises 15 residues. CDR1 is LNHDA, CDR2 SQIVND, per germline (reference sequence). The ends were cut back, 9 bases at V and 1 base at J, with 17 bases in the middle. Here the CDR3 DNA reads TGTGCCAGCGTCAAAAGAGGGGGTGGCACAGATACGCAGTATTTT. This gives the protein CASVKRGGGTDTQYF.

The chain has TRBV11-2 and TRBJ2-7; 7 nucleotides agree with TRBD2. Germline CDR1 reads SGHAT; CDR2 reads FQNNGV. The CDR3 covers 16 residues. J lost 0 bases, V lost 8 bases, and 13 bases had no gene match. CDR3 sequence (DNA): TGTGCCAGCGGGCTCCACCCTTGGGGGGGCTCCTACGAGCAGTACTTC. Its translation: CASGLHPWGGSYEQYF. The full variable domain, completed using reference TRBV11-2 and TRBJ2-7, is EAGVAQSPRYKIIEKRQSVAFWCNPISGHATLYWYQQILGQGPKLLIQFQNNGVVDDSQLPKDRFSAERLKGVDSTLKIQPAKLEDSAVYLCASGLHPWGGSYEQYFGPGTRLTVT.

The chain has TRBV19 and TRBJ2-3; 11 positions match TRBD2. Germline-derived CDR1 and CDR2 are LNHDA and SQIVND (reference sequence). Trimming cost V 8 bases and J 5 bases; bases outside gene matches: 12. CDR3 size: 16 residues. The CDR3 sequence is CASGTSGLSKGDTQYF. The DNA of the CDR3 is TGTGCCAGTGGGACTAGCGGACTTTCCAAAGGAGATACGCAGTATTTT. Looking up the rest from reference TRBV19 and TRBJ2-3 gives the full variable domain: DGGITQSPKYLFRKEGQNVTLSCEQNLNHDAMYWYRQDPGQGLRLIYYSQIVNDFQKGDIAEGYSVSREKKESFPLTVTSAQKNPTAFYLCASGTSGLSKGDTQYFGPGTRLTVL.

The chain links TRBV2 to TRBJ1-1, with no clear D. Germline V lookup: CDR1 SNHLY, CDR2 FYNNEI. The CDR3 sequence is 14 residues long. V lost 4 bases, J lost 0 bases, and 9 bases lay in between. CDR3 loop: CASSGERMNTEAFF. The CDR3 DNA sequence: TGTGCCAGCAGTGGGGAGAGAATGAACACTGAAGCTTTCTTT.

As for this clone: In the same sample, other DNA sequences code for this CDR3. The CDR3 coding sequence is TGCGCCAGCAGCTTGGCACCGGGAACCTACAATGAGCAGTTCTTC. It specifies CASSLAPGTYNEQFF. This rearrangement joins TRBV5-1 to TRBJ2-1; possible D gene TRBD2, 5 bases. V lost 0 bases and J 2 bases, leaving 9 bases between the germline ends. This CDR3 has 15 residues. The germline gives CDR1 SGHRS, CDR2 YFSETQ.

The genes are TRBV27 and TRBJ2-1; no clear D. Deletions cut 8 bases from V and 8 bases from J, with 16 bases between. This CDR3 spans 13 amino acids. Germline loops: CDR1 MNHEY, CDR2 SMNVEV (reference sequence). The CDR3 nucleotides are TGTGCCAGCTCCTTCTCGGTTTTGGATGAGCAGTTCTTC. It yields the protein CASSFSVLDEQFF.

This clone has a single count. The chain employs TRBV4-2 and TRBJ2-7; 7 nucleotides agree with TRBD1. Germline loops: CDR1 LGHNA, CDR2 YNFKEQ. V shed 0 bases, J shed 3 bases, and the junction held 5 bases outside the gene matches. This CDR3 has 15 residues. The CDR3 DNA follows: TGTGCCAGCAGCCAAGAAGGTAACAGGGGCTACGAGCAGTACTTC. Residues: CASSQEGNRGYEQYF.

The rearrangement uses TRBV5-1 and TRBJ1-6, with D possibly matching TRBD1 (5 bases). Germline loops: CDR1 SGHRS, CDR2 YFSETQ. There are 18 residues in the CDR3. V was cut by 1 base and J by 0 bases, with 14 bases left in between. In DNA, the CDR3 is TGCGCCAGCAGCTTGACCGAACAGGCAAGCTCCTATAATTCACCCCTCCACTTT. Amino acid sequence: CASSLTEQASSYNSPLHF. Full variable domain (remainder filled in from reference TRBV5-1 and TRBJ1-6): KAGVTQTPRYLIKTRGQQVTLSCSPISGHRSVSWYQQTPGQGLQFLFEYFSETQRNKGNFPGRFSGRQFSNSRSEMNVSTLELGDSALYLCASSLTEQASSYNSPLHFGNGTRLTVT.

This chain connects TRBV29-1 to TRBJ2-4; 7 bases fit TRBD1. The CDR3 has 15 amino acids. V was pared by 6 bases and J by 4 bases, with 12 bases of the junction left unmatched. CDR1 and CDR2 from the germline V gene are SQVTM and ANQGSEA. The CDR3 spells CSVGTVRTGKNIQYF. The CDR3 DNA follows: TGCAGCGTCGGGACAGTTAGGACGGGGAAAAACATTCAGTACTTC.

In its sample, this clone was seen a few times. This chain connects TRBV11-2 to TRBJ1-2; no firm D call. Per germline, CDR1 SGHAT and CDR2 FQNNGV. The ends were cut back, 5 bases at V and 4 bases at J, with 20 bases in the middle. The CDR3 runs to 16 residues. CDR3 nucleotides: TGTGCCAGCAGCCCGACCGCCGGAGGGCCCTTCTATGGCTACACCTTC. Translated: CASSPTAGGPFYGYTF.